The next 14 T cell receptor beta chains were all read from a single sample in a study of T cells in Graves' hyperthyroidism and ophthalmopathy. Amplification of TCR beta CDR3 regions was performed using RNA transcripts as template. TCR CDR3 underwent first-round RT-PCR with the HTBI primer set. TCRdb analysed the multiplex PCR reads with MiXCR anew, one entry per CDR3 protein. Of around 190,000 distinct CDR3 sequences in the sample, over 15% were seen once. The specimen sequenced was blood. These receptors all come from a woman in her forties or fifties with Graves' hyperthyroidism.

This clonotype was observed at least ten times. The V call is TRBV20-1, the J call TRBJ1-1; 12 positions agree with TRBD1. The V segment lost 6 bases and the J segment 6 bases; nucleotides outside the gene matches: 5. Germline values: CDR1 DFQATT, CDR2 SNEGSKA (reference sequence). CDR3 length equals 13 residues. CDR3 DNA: TGCAGTGCGGGGACAGGGGGCTTGCCTGAAGCTTTCTTT. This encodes CSAGTGGLPEAFF.

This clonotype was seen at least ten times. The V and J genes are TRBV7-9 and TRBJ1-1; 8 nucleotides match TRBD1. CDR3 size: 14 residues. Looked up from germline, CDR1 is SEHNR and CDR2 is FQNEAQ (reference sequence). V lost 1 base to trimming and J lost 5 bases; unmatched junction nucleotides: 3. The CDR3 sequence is CASSLGNRGTEAFF. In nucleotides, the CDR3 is TGTGCCAGCAGCTTAGGGAACAGGGGGACTGAAGCTTTCTTT.

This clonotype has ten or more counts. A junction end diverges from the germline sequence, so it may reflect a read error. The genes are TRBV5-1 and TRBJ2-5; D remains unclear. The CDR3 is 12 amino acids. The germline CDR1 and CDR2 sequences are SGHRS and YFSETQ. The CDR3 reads CASSLEGETQYF. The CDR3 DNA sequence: TGTGCCAGCAGCTTAGAAGGGGAGACCCAGTACTTC.

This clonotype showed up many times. The CDR3 DNA is TGTGCCAGCAGTCCTTACTCCGGCGGGGGTTCCTACGAGCAGTACTTC. Its translation is CASSPYSGGGSYEQYF. The chain combines TRBV2 with TRBJ2-7; TRBD2 agrees at 7 bases. With V trimmed by 5 bases and J by 1 base, 11 bases remained unmatched. The CDR3 length is 16 residues. The germline gives CDR1 SNHLY, CDR2 FYNNEI.

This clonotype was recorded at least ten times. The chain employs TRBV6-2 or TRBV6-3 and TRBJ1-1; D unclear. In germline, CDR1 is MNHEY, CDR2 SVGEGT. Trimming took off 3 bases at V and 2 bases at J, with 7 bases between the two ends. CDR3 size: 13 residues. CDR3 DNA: TGTGCCAGCAGTTATGCTATTAACACTGAAGCTTTCTTT. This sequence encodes CASSYAINTEAFF.

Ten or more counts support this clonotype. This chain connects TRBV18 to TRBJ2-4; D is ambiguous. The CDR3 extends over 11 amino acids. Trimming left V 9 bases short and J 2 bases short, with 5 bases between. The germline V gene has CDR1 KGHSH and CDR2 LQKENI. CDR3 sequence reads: CARKSKNIQYF. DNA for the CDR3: TGTGCCAGGAAATCCAAAAACATTCAGTACTTC. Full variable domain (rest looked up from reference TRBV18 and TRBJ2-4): NAGVMQNPRHLVRRRGQEARLRCSPMKGHSHVYWYRQLPEEGLKFMVYLQKENIIDESGMPKERFSAEFPKEGPSILRIQQVVRGDSAAYFCARKSKNIQYFGAGTRLSVL.

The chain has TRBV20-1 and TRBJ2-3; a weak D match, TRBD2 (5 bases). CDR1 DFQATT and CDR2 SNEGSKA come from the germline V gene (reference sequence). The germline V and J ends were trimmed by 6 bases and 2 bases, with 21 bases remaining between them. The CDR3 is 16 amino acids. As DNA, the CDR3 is TGCAGTGCCCCCCCATCCACAGCGGATGTCACAGATACGCAGTATTTT. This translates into CSAPPSTADVTDTQYF.

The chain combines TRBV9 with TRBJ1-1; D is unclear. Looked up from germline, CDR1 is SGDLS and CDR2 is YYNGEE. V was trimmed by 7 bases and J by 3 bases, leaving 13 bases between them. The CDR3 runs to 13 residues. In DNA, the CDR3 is TGTGCCAGCGAAGAAATCAGGTACACTGAAGCTTTCTTT. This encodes CASEEIRYTEAFF.

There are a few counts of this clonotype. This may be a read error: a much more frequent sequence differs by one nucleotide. The CDR3, as DNA: TGTGCCAGCTCACACCGACAGGGCACTGAAGCTTTCTTT. Its translation: CASSHRQGTEAFF. The chain recombines TRBV18 with TRBJ1-1; 7 bases match TRBD1. Germline CDR1 is KGHSH and CDR2 is LQKENI. The CDR3 sequence is 13 residues long. The J segment lost 4 bases and the V segment lost 4 bases, leaving 3 bases of the junction unmatched.

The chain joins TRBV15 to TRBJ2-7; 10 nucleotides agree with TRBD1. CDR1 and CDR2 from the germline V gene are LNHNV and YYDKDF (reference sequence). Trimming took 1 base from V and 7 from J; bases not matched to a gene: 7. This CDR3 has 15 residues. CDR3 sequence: CATSRVGTGDEEQYF. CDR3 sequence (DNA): TGTGCCACCAGCAGAGTCGGGACAGGGGATGAGGAGCAGTACTTC. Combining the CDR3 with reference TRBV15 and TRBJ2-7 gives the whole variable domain DAMVIQNPRYQVTQFGKPVTLSCSQTLNHNVMYWYQQKSSQAPKLLFHYYDKDFNNEADTPDNFQSRRPNTSFCFLDIRSPGLGDTAMYLCATSRVGTGDEEQYFGPGTRLTVT.

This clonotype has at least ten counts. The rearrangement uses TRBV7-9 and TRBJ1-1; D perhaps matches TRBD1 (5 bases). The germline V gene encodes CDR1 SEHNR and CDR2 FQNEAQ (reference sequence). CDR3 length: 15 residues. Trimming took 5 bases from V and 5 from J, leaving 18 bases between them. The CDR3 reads CASSKIQARRTEAFF. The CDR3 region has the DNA TGTGCCAGCAGCAAGATACAGGCCAGGCGAACTGAAGCTTTCTTT. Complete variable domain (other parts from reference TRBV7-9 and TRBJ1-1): DTGVSQNPRHKITKRGQNVTFRCDPISEHNRLYWYRQTLGQGPEFLTYFQNEAQLEKSRLLSDRFSAERPKGSFSTLEIQRTEQGDSAMYLCASSKIQARRTEAFFGQGTRLTVV.

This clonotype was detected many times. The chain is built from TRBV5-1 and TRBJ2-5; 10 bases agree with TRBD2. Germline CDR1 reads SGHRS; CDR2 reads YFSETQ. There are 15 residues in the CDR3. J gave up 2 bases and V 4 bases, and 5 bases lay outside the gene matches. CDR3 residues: CASSLSGGKQETQYF. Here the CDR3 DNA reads TGCGCCAGCAGCCTTAGCGGGGGGAAACAAGAGACCCAGTACTTC. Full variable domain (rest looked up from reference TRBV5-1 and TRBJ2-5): KAGVTQTPRYLIKTRGQQVTLSCSPISGHRSVSWYQQTPGQGLQFLFEYFSETQRNKGNFPGRFSGRQFSNSRSEMNVSTLELGDSALYLCASSLSGGKQETQYFGPGTRLLVL.

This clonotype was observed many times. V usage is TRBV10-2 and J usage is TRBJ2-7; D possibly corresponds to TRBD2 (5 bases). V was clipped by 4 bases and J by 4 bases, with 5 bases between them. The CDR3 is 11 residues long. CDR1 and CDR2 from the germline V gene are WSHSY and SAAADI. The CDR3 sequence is CASSGGYEQYF. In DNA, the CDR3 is TGCGCCAGCAGTGGCGGGTACGAGCAGTACTTC.

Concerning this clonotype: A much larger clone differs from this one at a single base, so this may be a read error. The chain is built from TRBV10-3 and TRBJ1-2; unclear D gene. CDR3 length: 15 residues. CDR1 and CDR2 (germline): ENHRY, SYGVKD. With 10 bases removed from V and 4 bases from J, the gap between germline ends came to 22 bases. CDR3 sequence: CATQDLAPLSYGYTF. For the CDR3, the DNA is TGTGCCACCCAGGACCTGGCCCCTCTTAGCTATGGCTACACCTTC.